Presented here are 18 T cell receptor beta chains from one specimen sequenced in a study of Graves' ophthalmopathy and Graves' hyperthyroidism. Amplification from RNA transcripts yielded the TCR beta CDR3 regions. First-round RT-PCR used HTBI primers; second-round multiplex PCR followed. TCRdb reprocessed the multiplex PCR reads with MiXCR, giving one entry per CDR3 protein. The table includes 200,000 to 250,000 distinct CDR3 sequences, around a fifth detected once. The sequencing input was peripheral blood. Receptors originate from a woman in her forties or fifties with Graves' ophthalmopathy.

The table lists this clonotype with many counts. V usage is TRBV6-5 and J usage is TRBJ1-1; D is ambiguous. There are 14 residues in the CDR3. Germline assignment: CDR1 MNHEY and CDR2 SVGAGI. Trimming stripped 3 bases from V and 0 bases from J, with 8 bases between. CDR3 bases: TGTGCCAGCAGTTATACCACCATGAACACTGAAGCTTTCTTT. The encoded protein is CASSYTTMNTEAFF.

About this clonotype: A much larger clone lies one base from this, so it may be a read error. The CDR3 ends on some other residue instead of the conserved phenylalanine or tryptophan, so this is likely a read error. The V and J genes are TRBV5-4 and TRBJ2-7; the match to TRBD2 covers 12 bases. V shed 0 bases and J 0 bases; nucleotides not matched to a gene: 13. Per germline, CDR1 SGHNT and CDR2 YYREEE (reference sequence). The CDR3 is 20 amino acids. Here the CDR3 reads CASSLEGTSGLMGSSYEQYL. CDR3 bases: TGTGCCAGCAGCTTGGAGGGGACTAGCGGGCTGATGGGGAGCTCCTACGAGCAGTACCTC.

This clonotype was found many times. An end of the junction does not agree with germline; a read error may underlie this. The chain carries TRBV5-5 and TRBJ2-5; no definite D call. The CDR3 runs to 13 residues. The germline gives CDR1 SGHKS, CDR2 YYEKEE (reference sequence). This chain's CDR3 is CASSLWAQKTQYF. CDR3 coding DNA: TGTGCCAGCAGCTTGTGGGCCCAAAAGACCCAGTACTTC.

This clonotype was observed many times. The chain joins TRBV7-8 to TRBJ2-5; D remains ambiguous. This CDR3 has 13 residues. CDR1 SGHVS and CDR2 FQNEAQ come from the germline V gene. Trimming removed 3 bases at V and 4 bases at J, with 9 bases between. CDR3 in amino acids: CASSFESLETQYF. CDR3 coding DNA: TGTGCCAGCAGCTTTGAGTCTTTAGAGACCCAGTACTTC.

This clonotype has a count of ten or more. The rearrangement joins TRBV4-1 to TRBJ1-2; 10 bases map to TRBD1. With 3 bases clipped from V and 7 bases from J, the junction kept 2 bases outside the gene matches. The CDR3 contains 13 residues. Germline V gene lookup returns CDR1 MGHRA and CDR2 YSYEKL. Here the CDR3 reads CASSHRDRGGYTF. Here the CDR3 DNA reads TGCGCCAGCAGCCACCGGGACAGGGGTGGCTACACCTTC.

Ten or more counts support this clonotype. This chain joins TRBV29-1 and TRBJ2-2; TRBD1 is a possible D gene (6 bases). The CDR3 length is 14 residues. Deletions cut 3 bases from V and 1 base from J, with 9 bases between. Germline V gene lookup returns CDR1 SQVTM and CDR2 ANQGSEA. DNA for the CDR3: TGCAGCGTTGATTCCAGGGGGAACACCGGGGAGCTGTTTTTT. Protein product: CSVDSRGNTGELFF.

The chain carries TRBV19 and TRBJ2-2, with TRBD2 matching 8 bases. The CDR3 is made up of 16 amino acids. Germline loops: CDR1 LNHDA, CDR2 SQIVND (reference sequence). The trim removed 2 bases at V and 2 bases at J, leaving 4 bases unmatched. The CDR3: CASSIISGRNTGELFF. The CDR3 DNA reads TGTGCCAGTAGTATAATCAGCGGGAGAAACACCGGGGAGCTGTTTTTT. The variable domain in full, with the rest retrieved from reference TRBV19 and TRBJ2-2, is DGGITQSPKYLFRKEGQNVTLSCEQNLNHDAMYWYRQDPGQGLRLIYYSQIVNDFQKGDIAEGYSVSREKKESFPLTVTSAQKNPTAFYLCASSIISGRNTGELFFGEGSRLTVL.

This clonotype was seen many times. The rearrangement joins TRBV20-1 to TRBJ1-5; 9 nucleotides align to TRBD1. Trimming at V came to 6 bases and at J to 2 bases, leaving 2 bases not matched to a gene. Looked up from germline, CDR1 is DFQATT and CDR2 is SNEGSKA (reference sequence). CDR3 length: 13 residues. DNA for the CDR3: TGCAGTGCCAGACAGGGGGGCAATCAGCCCCAGCATTTT. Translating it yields CSARQGGNQPQHF.

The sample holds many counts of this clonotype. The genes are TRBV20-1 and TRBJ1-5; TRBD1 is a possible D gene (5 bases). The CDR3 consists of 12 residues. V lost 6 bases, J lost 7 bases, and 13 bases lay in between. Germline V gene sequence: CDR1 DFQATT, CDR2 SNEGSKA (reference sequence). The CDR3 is CSAGQREQPQHF. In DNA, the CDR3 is TGCAGTGCCGGACAACGGGAACAGCCCCAGCATTTT.

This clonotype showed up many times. CDR3: CATSDSLTDNQPQHF. In nucleotides, the CDR3 is TGTGCCACCAGTGATTCCTTAACTGATAATCAGCCCCAGCATTTT. V gene TRBV24-1 combines with J gene TRBJ1-5, with unresolved D. Germline values: CDR1 KGHDR, CDR2 SFDVKD. Trimming shortened V by 2 bases and J by 4 bases, and 11 bases separated the two germline ends. The CDR3 extends over 15 amino acids.

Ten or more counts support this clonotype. The CDR3 sequence is CSVEDKGWGQIYEQYF. The DNA of the CDR3 is TGCAGCGTTGAAGACAAAGGATGGGGACAGATCTACGAGCAGTACTTC. The gene calls are TRBV29-1 and TRBJ2-7; 7 bases are shared with TRBD1. Germline-derived CDR1 and CDR2 are SQVTM and ANQGSEA. J gave up 3 bases and V 0 bases, and 11 bases lay outside the gene matches. This CDR3 is built from 16 residues.

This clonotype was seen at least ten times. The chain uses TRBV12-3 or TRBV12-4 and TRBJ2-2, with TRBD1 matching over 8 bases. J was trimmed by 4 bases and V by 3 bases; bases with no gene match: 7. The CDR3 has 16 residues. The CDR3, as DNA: TGTGCCAGCAGTTTCCGGACAGGGCTGATCACCGGGGAGCTGTTTTTT. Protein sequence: CASSFRTGLITGELFF.

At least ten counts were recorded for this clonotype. The CDR3 sequence: CASSLAVGAGQETQYF. For the CDR3, the DNA is TGTGCCAGCAGCTTAGCGGTAGGGGCAGGCCAAGAGACCCAGTACTTC. V gene TRBV7-2 combines with J gene TRBJ2-5; the D gene is possibly TRBD1 (5 bases). V lost 0 bases and J 1 base, leaving 12 bases between the germline ends. The CDR3 has 16 residues. The germline CDR1 and CDR2 sequences are SGHTA and FQGNSA. The full variable domain, rest sourced from reference TRBV7-2 and TRBJ2-5, is GAGVSQSPSNKVTEKGKDVELRCDPISGHTALYWYRQSLGQGLEFLIYFQGNSAPDKSGLPSDRFSAERTGGSVSTLTIQRTQQEDSAVYLCASSLAVGAGQETQYFGPGTRLLVL.

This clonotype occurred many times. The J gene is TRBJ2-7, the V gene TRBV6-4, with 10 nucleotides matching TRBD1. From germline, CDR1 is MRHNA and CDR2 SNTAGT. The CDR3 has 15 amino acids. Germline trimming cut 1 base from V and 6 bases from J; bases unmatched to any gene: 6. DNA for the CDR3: TGTGCCAGCAGTGACTGGGACAGGGGACCCCTCGAGCAGTACTTC. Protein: CASSDWDRGPLEQYF.

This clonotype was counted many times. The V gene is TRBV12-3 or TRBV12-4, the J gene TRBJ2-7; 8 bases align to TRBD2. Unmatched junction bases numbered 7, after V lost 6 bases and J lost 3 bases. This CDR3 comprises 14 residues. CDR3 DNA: TGTGCCAGCAGAGCTAGCGGGCTAGACTACGAGCAGTACTTC. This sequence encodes CASRASGLDYEQYF.

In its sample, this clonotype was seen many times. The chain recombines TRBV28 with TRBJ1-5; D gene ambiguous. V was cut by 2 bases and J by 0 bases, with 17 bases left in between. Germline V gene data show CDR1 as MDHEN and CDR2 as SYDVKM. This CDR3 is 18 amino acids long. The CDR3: CASSLLTFTSHSNQPQHF. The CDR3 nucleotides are TGTGCCAGCAGTTTACTGACATTCACGAGCCATAGCAATCAGCCCCAGCATTTT.

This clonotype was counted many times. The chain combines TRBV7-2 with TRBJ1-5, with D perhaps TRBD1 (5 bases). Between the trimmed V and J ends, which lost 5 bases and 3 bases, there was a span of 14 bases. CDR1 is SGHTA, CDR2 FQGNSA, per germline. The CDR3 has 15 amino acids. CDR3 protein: CASSLKPGLNQPQHF. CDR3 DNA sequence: TGTGCCAGCAGCCTGAAACCGGGACTCAATCAGCCCCAGCATTTT.

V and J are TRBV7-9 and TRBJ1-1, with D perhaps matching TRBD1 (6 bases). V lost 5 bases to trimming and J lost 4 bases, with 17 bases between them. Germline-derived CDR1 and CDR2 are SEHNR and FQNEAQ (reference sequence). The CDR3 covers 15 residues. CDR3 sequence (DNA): TGTGCCAGCAGCCTCAACGGAGTCAGGGGCACTGAAGCTTTCTTT. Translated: CASSLNGVRGTEAFF.